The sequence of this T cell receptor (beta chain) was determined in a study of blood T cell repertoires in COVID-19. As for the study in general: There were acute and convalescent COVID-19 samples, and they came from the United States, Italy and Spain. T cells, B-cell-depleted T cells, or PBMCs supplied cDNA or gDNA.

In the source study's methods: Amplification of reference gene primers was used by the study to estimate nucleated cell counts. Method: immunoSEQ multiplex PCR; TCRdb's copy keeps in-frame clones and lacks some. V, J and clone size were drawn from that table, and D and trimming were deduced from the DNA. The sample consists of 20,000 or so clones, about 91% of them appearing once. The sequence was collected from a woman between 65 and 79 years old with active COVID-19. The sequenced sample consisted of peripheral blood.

The CDR3 sequence: CASNFPSPEAFF. CDR3 nucleotides: TGTGCCAGCAACTTCCCGAGCCCTGAAGCTTTCTTT. J is TRBJ1-1 and V is TRBV7-9; no clear D gene. Looked up from germline, CDR1 is SEHNR and CDR2 is FQNEAQ (reference sequence). The CDR3 sequence is 12 residues long. The germline V and J ends were trimmed by 7 bases and 6 bases, with 12 bases remaining between them.